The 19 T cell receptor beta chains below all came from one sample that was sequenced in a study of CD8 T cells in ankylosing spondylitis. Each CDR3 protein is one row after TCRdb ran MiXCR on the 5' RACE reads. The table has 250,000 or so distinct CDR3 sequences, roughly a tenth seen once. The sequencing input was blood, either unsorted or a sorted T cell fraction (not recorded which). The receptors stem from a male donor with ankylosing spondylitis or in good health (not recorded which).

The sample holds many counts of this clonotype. The CDR3 DNA follows: TGTGCCAGCTCCGCAGGGGCGGGAGGGCCCATGAATGAGCAGTTCTTC. Translation gives CASSAGAGGPMNEQFF. The chain is built from TRBV11-2 and TRBJ2-1, with TRBD2 matching over 9 bases. The CDR3 covers 16 residues. The germline V gene encodes CDR1 SGHAT and CDR2 FQNNGV. With V trimmed by 8 bases and J by 7 bases, 15 bases remained unmatched.

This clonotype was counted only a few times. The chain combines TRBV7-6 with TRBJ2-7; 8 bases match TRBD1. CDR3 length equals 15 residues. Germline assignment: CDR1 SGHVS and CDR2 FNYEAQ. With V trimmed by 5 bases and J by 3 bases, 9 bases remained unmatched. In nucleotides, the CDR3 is TGTGCCAGCAGCAATTCCGGACAGGGTCTCTACGAGCAGTACTTC. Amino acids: CASSNSGQGLYEQYF.

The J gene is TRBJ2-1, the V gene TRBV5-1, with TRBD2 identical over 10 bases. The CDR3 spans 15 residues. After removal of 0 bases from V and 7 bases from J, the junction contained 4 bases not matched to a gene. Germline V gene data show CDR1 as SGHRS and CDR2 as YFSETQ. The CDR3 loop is CASSLVSSGSNEQFF. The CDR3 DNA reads TGCGCCAGCAGCTTGGTGTCTAGCGGGAGTAATGAGCAGTTCTTC.

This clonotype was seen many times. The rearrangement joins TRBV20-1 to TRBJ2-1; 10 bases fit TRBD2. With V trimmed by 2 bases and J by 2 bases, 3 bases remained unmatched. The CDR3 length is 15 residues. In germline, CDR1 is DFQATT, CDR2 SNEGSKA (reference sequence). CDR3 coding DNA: TGCAGTGCTAGATCAGCGGGAGGGCCCTACAATGAGCAGTTCTTC. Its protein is CSARSAGGPYNEQFF.

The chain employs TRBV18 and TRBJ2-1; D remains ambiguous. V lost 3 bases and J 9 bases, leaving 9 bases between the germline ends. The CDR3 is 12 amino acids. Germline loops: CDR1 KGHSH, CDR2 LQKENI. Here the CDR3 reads CASSPQKGEQFF. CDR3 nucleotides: TGTGCCAGCTCACCGCAGAAGGGTGAGCAGTTCTTC.

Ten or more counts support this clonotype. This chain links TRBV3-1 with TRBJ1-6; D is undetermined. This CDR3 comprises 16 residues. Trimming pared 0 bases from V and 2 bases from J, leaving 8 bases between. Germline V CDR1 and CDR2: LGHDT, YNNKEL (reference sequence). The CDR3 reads CASSQEWGTYNSPLHF. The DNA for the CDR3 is TGTGCCAGCAGCCAAGAGTGGGGAACCTATAATTCACCCCTCCACTTT.

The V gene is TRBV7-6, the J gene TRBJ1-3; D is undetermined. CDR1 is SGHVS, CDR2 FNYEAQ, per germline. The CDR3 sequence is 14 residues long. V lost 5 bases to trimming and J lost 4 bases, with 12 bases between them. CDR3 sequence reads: CASSRWPAGNTIYF. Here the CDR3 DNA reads TGTGCCAGCAGCCGTTGGCCCGCGGGAAACACCATATATTTT.

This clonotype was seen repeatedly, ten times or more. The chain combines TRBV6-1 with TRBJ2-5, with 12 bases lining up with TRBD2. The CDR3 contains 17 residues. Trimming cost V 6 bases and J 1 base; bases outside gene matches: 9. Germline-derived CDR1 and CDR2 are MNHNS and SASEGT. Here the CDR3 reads CASSGTSGYGSQETQYF. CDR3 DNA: TGTGCCAGCAGCGGGACTAGCGGGTACGGGTCCCAAGAGACCCAGTACTTC.

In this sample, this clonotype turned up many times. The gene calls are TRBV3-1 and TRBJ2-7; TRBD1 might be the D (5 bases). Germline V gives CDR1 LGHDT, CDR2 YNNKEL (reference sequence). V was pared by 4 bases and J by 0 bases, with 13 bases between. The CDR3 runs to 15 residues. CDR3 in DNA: TGTGCCAGCAGCCCCCAGGGCTTCAGCTCCTACGAGCAGTACTTC. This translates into CASSPQGFSSYEQYF.

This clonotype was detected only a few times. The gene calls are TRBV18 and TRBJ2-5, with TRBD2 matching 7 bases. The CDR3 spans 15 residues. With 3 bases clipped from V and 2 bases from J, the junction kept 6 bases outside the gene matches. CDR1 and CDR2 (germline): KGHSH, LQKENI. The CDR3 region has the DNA TGTGCCAGCTCACCCCCAAAGCGGGGACAAGAGACCCAGTACTTC. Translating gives CASSPPKRGQETQYF.

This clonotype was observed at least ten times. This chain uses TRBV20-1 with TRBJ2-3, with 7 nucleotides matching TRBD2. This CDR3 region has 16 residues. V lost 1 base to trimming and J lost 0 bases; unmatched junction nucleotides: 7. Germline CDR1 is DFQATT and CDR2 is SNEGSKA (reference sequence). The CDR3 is CSARVVGGMSTDTQYF. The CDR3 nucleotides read TGCAGTGCTAGAGTAGTCGGGGGGATGAGCACAGATACGCAGTATTTT.

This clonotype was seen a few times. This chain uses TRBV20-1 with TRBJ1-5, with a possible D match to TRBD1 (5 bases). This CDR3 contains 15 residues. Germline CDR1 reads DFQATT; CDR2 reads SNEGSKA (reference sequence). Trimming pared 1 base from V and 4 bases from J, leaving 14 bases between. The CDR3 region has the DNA TGCAGTGCTAGAGCCGCCGGGACGTCGAATCAGCCCCAGCATTTT. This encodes CSARAAGTSNQPQHF.

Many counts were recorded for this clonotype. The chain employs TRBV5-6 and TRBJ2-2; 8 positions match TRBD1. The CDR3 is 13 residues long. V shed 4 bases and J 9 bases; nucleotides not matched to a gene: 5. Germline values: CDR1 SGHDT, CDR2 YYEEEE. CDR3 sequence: CASSPTGGRELFF. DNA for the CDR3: TGTGCCAGCAGCCCCACAGGGGGAAGGGAGCTGTTTTTT.

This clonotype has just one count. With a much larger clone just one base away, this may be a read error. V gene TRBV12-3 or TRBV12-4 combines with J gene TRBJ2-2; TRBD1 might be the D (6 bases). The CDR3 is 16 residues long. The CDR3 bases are TGTGCCAGCAGTGTAGCGACAGGCAAGAACACCGGGGAGCTGTTTTTT. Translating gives CASSVATGKNTGELFF.

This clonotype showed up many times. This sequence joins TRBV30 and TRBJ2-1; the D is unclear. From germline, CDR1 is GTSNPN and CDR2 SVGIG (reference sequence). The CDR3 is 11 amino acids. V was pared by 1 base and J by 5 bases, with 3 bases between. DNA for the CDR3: TGTGCCTGGAGTGAAAACAATGAGCAGTTCTTC. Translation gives CAWSENNEQFF.

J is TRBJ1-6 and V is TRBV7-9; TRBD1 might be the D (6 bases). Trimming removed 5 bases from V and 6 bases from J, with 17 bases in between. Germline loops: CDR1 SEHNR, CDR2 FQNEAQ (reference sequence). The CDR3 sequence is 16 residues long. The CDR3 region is CASSARGSGTNSPLHF. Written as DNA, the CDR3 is TGTGCCAGCAGCGCCAGGGGAAGCGGCACTAATTCACCCCTCCACTTT. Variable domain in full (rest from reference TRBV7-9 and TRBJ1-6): DTGVSQNPRHKITKRGQNVTFRCDPISEHNRLYWYRQTLGQGPEFLTYFQNEAQLEKSRLLSDRFSAERPKGSFSTLEIQRTEQGDSAMYLCASSARGSGTNSPLHFGNGTRLTVT.

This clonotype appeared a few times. CDR3 sequence: CASIPPAATDTQYF. The CDR3 region has the DNA TGTGCCAGCATTCCCCCGGCAGCCACAGATACGCAGTATTTT. V and J are TRBV12-3 or TRBV12-4 and TRBJ2-3; D not certain. This CDR3 is 14 amino acids long. The V gene lost 7 bases and the J gene lost 2 bases, with 13 bases spanning the gap.

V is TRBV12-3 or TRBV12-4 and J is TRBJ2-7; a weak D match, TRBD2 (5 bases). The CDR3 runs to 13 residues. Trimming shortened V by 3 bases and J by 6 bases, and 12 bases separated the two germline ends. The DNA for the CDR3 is TGTGCCAGCAGTTTTTTGGTCGAGGGCGAGCAGTACTTC. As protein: CASSFLVEGEQYF.

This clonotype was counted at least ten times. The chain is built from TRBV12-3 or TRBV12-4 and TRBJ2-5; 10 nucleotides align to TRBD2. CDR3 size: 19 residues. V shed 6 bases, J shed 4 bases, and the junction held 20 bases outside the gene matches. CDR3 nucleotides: TGTGCCAGCAGCGAGACTAGCGGGTCTCAACCGGTGAGGGGAGAGACCCAGTACTTC. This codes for CASSETSGSQPVRGETQYF.